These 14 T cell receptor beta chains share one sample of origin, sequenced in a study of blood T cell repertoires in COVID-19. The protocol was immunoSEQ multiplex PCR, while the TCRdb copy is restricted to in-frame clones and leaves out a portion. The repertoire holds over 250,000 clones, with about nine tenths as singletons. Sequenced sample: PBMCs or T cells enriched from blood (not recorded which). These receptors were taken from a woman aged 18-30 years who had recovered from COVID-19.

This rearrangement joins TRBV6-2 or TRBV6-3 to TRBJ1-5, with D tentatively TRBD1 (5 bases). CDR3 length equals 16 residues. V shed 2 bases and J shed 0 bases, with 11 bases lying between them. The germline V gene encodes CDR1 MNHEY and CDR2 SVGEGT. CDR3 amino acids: CASSYGSGGSNQPQHF. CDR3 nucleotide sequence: TGTGCCAGCAGTTACGGTTCGGGGGGTAGCAATCAGCCCCAGCATTTT.

The CDR3 nucleotides read TGCAGTGCTAGTCGGACTAGCGGACCTTCTTACAATGAGCAGTTCTTC. Translated, it gives CSASRTSGPSYNEQFF. This chain uses TRBV20-1 with TRBJ2-1; 10 bases are shared with TRBD2. Germline lookup yields CDR1 DFQATT and CDR2 SNEGSKA (reference sequence). The CDR3 runs to 16 residues. V shed 3 bases and J 4 bases; nucleotides not matched to a gene: 9.

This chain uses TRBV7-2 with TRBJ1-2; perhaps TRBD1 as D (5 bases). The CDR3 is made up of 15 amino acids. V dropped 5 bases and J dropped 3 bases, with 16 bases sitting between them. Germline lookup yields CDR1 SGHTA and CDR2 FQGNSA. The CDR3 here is CASSPQRGVDYGYTF. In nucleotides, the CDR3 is TGTGCCAGCAGCCCACAACGGGGGGTGGACTATGGCTACACCTTC.

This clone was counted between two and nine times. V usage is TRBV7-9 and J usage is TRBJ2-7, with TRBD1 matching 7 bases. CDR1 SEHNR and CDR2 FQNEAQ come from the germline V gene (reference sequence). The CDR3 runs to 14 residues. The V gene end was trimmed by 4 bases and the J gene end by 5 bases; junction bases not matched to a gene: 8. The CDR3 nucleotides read TGTGCCAGCAGCTACCCGACAGGGACGGACGAGCAGTACTTC. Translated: CASSYPTGTDEQYF.

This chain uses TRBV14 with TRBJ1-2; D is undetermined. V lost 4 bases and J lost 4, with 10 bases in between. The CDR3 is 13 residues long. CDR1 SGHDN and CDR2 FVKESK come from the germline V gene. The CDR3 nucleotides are TGTGCCAGCAGCCCACGTCACACCTATGGCTACACCTTC. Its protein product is CASSPRHTYGYTF. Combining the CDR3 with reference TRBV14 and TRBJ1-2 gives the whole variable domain EAGVTQFPSHSVIEKGQTVTLRCDPISGHDNLYWYRRVMGKEIKFLLHFVKESKQDESGMPNNRFLAERTGGTYSTLKVQPAELEDSGVYFCASSPRHTYGYTFGSGTRLTVV.

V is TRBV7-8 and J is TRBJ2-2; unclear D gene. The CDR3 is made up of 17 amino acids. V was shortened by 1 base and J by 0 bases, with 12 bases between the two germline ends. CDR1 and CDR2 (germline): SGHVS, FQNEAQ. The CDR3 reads CASSLGLADANTGELFF. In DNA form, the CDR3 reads TGTGCCAGCAGCTTAGGATTGGCTGATGCGAACACCGGGGAGCTGTTTTTT. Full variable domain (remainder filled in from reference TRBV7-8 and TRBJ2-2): GAGVSQSPRYKVAKRGQDVALRCDPISGHVSLFWYQQALGQGPEFLTYFQNEAQLDKSGLPSDRFFAERPEGSVSTLKIQRTQQEDSAVYLCASSLGLADANTGELFFGEGSRLTVL.

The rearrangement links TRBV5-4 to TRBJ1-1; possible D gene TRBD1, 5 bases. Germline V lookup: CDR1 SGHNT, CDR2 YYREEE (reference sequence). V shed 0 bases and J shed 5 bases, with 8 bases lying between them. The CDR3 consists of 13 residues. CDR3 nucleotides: TGTGCCAGCAGCTTGGGGCGGGGGACTGAAGCTTTCTTT. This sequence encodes CASSLGRGTEAFF. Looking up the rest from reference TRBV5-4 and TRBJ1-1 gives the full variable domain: ETGVTQSPTHLIKTRGQQVTLRCSSQSGHNTVSWYQQALGQGPQFIFQYYREEENGRGNFPPRFSGLQFPNYSSELNVNALELDDSALYLCASSLGRGTEAFFGQGTRLTVV.

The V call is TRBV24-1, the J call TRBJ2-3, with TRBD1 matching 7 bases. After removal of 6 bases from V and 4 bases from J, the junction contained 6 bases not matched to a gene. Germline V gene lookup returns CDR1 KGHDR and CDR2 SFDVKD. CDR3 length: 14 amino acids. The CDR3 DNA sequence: TGTGCCACCAGTCGTGGACAGGAGTCAGATACGCAGTATTTT. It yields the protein CATSRGQESDTQYF.

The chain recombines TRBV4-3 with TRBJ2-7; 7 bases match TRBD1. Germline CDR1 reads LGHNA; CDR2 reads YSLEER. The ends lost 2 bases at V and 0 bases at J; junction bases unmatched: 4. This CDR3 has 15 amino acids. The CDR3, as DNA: TGCGCCAGCAGCCAAAACGCAGGGGGCTCCTACGAGCAGTACTTC. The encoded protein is CASSQNAGGSYEQYF.

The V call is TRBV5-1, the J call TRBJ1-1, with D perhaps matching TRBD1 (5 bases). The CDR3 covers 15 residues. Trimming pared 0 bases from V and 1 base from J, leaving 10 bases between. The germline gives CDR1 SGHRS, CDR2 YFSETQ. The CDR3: CASSLVGAPNTEAFF. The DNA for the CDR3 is TGCGCCAGCAGCTTGGTTGGGGCCCCGAACACTGAAGCTTTCTTT.

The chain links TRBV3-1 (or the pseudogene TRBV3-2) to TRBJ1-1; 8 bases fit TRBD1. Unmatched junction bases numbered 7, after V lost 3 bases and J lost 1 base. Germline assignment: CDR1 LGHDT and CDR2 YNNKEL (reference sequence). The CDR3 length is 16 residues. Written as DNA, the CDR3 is TGTGCCAGCAGCCATACAGACAGGGGACGGAACACTGAAGCTTTCTTT. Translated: CASSHTDRGRNTEAFF.

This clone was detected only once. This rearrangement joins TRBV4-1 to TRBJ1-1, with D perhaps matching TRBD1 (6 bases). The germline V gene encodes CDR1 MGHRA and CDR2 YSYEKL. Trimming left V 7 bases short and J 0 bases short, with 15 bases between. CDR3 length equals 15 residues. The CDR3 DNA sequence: TGCGCCAGCAACCAGGGAGGGGGATTGAACACTGAAGCTTTCTTT. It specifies CASNQGGGLNTEAFF.

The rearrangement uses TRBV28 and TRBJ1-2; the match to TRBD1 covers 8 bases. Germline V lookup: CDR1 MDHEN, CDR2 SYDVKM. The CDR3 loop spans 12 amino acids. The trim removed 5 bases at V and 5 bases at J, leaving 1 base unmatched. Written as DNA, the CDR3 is TGTGCCAGCAGTAGGGACAGGTATGGCTACACCTTC. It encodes CASSRDRYGYTF.

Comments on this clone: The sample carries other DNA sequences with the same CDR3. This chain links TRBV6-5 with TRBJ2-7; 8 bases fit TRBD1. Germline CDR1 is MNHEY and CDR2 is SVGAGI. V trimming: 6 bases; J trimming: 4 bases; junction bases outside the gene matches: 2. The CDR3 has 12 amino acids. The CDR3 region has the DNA TGTGCCAGCAGCCGGACAGGGTACGAGCAGTACTTC. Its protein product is CASSRTGYEQYF.